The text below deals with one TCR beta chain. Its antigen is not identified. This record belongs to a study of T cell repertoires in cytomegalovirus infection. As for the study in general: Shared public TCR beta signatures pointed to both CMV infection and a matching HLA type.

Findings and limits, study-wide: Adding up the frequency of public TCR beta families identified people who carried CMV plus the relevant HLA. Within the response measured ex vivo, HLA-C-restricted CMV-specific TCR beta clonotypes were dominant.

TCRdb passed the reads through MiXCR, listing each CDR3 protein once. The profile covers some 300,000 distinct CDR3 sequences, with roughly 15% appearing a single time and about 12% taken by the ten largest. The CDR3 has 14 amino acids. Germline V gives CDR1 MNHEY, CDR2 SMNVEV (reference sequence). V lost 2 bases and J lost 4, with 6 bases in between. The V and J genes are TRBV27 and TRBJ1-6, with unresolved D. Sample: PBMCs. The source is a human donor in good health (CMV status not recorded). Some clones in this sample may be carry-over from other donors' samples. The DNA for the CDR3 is TGTGCCAGCAGTTTACTCCGGTATAATTCACCCCTCCACTTT. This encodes CASSLLRYNSPLHF.